This T cell receptor (beta chain) appears in the sequencing data of a study of CD8 T cells in ankylosing spondylitis. Study observations and caveats: Reactive arthritis synovial fluid and blood were previously reported to contain some motif variants. In ankylosing spondylitis blood, a motif of about 8 highly homologous TCR beta variants appeared characteristic. Reportedly, significant enrichment of disease-linked clones occurred in matched ankylosing spondylitis synovial fluid. Clones linked with disease were CD8+ and fairly uncommon in the peripheral blood.

V gave up 2 bases and J gave up 4 bases, with 17 bases separating them. Per the germline V gene, CDR1 is DFQATT and CDR2 is SNEGSKA (reference sequence). The CDR3 sequence is 15 residues long. TCRdb redid the calling of the 5' RACE reads with MiXCR, one entry per CDR3 protein. This sample has about 840,000 distinct CDR3 sequences, with roughly 10% found just once. This clonotype was counted only a few times. Its matching antigen is unknown. This rearrangement joins TRBV20-1 to TRBJ1-2; maybe TRBD1 (6 bases). Sample: blood, either unsorted or a sorted T cell fraction (not recorded which). This clonotype was obtained from a male donor with ankylosing spondylitis. CDR3 region: CSARPSDRAIYGYTF. CDR3 sequence (DNA): TGCAGTGCTAGACCTTCGGACAGAGCTATCTATGGCTACACCTTC.